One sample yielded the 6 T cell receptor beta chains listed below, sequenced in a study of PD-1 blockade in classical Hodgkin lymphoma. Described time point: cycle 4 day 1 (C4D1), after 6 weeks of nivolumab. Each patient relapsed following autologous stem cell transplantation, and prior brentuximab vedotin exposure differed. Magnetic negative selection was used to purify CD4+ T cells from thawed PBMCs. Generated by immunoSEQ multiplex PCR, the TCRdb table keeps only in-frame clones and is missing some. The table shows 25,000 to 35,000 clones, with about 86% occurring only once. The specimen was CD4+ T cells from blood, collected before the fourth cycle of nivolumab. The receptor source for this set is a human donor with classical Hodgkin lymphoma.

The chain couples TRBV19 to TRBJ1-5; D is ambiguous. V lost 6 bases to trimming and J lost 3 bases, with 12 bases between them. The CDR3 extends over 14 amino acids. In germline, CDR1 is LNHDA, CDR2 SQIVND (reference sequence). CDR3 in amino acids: CASSPGGHNQPQHF. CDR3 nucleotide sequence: TGTGCCAGTAGCCCCGGTGGGCACAATCAGCCCCAGCATTTT.

Written as DNA, the CDR3 is TGTGCCAGCAGTGACCCCGCGGGGAGAGAGACCCAGTACTTC. Translated, it gives CASSDPAGRETQYF. The chain couples TRBV2 to TRBJ2-5, with a weak D call TRBD2 (6 bases). Per germline, CDR1 SNHLY and CDR2 FYNNEI. This CDR3 comprises 14 residues. Trimming took 3 bases from V and 4 from J, leaving 12 bases between them.

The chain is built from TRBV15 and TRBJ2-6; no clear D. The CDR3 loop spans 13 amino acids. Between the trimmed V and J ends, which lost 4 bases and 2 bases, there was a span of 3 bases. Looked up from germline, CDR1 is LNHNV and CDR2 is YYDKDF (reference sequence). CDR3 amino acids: CATSMTGANVLTF. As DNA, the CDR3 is TGTGCCACCAGCATGACTGGGGCCAACGTCCTGACTTTC.

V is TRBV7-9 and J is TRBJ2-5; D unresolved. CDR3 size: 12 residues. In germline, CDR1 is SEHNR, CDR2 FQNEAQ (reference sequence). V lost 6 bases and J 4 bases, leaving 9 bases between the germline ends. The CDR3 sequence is CASRSSGETQYF. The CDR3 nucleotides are TGTGCCAGCAGATCGTCAGGAGAGACCCAGTACTTC.

The CDR3 protein is CASSQPILAGDNEQFF. CDR3 DNA: TGCGCCAGCAGCCAACCTATACTAGCGGGGGACAATGAGCAGTTCTTC. The rearrangement links TRBV4-1 to TRBJ2-1; TRBD2 aligns across 11 bases. CDR3 length equals 16 residues. The V segment lost 2 bases and the J segment 5 bases; nucleotides outside the gene matches: 5. Per germline, CDR1 MGHRA and CDR2 YSYEKL.

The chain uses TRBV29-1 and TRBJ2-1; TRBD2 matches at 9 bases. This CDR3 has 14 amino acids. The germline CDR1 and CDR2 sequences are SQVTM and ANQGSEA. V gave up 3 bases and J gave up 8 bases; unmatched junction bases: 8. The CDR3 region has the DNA TGCAGCGTTGACGCAGGGGGACTAGCCTATGAGCAGTTCTTC. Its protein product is CSVDAGGLAYEQFF.